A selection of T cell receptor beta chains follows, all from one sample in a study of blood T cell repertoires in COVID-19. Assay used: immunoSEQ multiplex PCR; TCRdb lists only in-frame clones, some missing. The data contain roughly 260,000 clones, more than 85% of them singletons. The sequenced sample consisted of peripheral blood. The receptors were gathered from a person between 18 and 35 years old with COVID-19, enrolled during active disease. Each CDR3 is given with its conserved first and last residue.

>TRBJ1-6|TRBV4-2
CASSQDYRGSLPLHF
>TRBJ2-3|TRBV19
CASSMNVGGPTQYF
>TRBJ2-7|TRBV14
CASSQDEPEGQYF
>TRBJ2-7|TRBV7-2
CASSSDYEQYF
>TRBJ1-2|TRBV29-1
CSVGDRALGYGYTF
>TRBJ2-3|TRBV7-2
CASSLVRGGPDTQYF
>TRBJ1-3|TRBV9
CASNEGGSGNTIYF
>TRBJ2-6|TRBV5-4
CASFYRAGANVLTF
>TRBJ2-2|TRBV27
CASSLTGFTAARTGELFF
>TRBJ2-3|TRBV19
CASSRGQTTDTQYF
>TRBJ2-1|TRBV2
CASSEGLAGEQFF
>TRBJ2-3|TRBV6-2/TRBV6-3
CASSYSGMGTDTQYF
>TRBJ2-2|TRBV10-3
CATNPGTTNTGELFF
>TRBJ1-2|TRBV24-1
CATSEIGTDLSGYTF
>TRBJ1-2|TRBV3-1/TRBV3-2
CASSQAEGYGYGYTF
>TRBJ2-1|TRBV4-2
CASSQDGVGQGAFF
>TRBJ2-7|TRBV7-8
CASSLGQSSYEQYF
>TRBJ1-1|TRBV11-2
CASSEGASMNTEAFF
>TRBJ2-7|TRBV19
CASRGNGEQYF
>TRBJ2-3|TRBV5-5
CASSWEGVLVDTQYF
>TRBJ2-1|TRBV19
CASSIGLAEYNEQFF
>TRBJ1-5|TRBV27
CASSLGQGLSNQPQHF
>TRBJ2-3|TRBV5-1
CASSPIWGEGTDTQYF
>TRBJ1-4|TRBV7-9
CASRNDRENNEKLFF
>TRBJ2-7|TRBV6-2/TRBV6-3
CASSYGTAWGEQYF
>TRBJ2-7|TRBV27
CASSLTRGLSYEQYF
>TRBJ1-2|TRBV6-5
CASATYNYGYTF
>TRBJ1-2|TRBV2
CASSEQGSDYGYTF
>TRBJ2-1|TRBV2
CASSDSVLAGVWEQFF
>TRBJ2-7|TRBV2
CASSNRDNRYEQYF